This record looks at one T cell receptor (beta chain) sequence and its context. No antigen is known for it. A read error may produce the germline difference seen at one junction end. This sample's RNA came from whole unsorted tissue. The record originates from a study of tumor and adjacent non-tumor tissue in lung cancer. Study summary: The cohort had 12 to 13 adenocarcinoma, a couple of squamous cell and 1 small cell patients. The patients, 10 to 11 men and four to six women, were roughly 30 to 85 with stage I to III disease.

Germline V gene lookup returns CDR1 DFQATT and CDR2 SNEGSKA (reference sequence). The length of the CDR3 is 16 residues. Study findings and constraints: Tumor repertoires had a smaller top 100 clone share than normal lung.

Three rounds of nested PCR, following a modified ARM-PCR protocol, produced the TCRbeta library. One entry per CDR3 protein, called by TCRdb with MiXCR from the multiplex PCR reads. The sample consists of tens of thousands of distinct CDR3 sequences, roughly 80% of them appearing once. The TCR originated in a woman aged 50 to 60 with non-small cell lung cancer. V usage is TRBV20-1 and J usage is TRBJ2-1; D is perhaps TRBD1 (6 bases). Sample: lung tumor tissue. The CDR3 coding sequence is TGCAGTGCTAGGTTATATATCGTGACAGGTTTGCATGAGCGGTTATTC. Its translation is CSARLYIVTGLHERLF.